The 15 T cell receptor beta chains listed next were all sequenced from one sample in a study of shared clonotypes between healthy human individuals. Clones were read by immunoSEQ multiplex PCR, and TCRdb kept only the in-frame ones, dropping some. The sample lists 1,400,000 or so clones, around 98.5% seen once, with roughly 0.36% in the top ten. The sequenced sample consisted of naive CD4+ T cells sorted from blood. Subset noted: CD45RA+ positively selected. The receptors derive from a man younger than 45 in good health.

This clone has just one count. The chain recombines TRBV10-1 with TRBJ2-3; the match to TRBD2 covers 7 bases. V was clipped by 6 bases and J by 2 bases; unmatched bases: 5. The CDR3 extends over 14 amino acids. The germline V gene encodes CDR1 WNHNN and CDR2 SYGVQD (reference sequence). The CDR3 sequence is CASRATSATDTQYF. In DNA, the CDR3 is TGCGCCAGCAGGGCCACTAGCGCCACAGATACGCAGTATTTT.

This chain joins TRBV28 and TRBJ1-3; a weak D match, TRBD1 (6 bases). Germline V CDR1 and CDR2: MDHEN, SYDVKM. Trimming pared 4 bases from V and 3 bases from J, leaving 13 bases between. This CDR3 has 15 residues. CDR3 in DNA: TGTGCCAGCAGTTATCTACAGGGTTATGGAAACACCATATATTTT. Its translation: CASSYLQGYGNTIYF.

The chain combines TRBV10-3 with TRBJ2-7, with 13 bases fitting TRBD2. CDR3 length: 14 residues. V lost 6 bases, J lost 3 bases, and 2 bases stayed unmatched. From germline, CDR1 is ENHRY and CDR2 SYGVKD. CDR3 residues: CAIRGTSGDYEQYF. The CDR3 DNA sequence: TGTGCCATCAGAGGGACTAGCGGGGACTACGAGCAGTACTTC.

The rearrangement links TRBV19 to TRBJ1-5, with D tentatively TRBD1 (5 bases). The CDR3 has 16 residues. The V end lost 4 bases, the J end lost 4 bases, and 17 bases lay between the germline ends. Germline assignment: CDR1 LNHDA and CDR2 SQIVND (reference sequence). CDR3 amino acids: CASSTASQGPNQPQHF. In DNA form, the CDR3 reads TGTGCCAGTAGTACAGCGTCCCAGGGACCTAATCAGCCCCAGCATTTT.

The genes are TRBV11-2 and TRBJ2-1; possibly TRBD2 for D (6 bases). The CDR3 runs 15 residues. Germline CDR1 reads SGHAT; CDR2 reads FQNNGV. Trimming cost V 5 bases and J 3 bases, with 14 bases left between them. DNA of the CDR3: TGTGCCAGCAGCGTTTCCGGGACTGGCTACAATGAGCAGTTCTTC. It encodes CASSVSGTGYNEQFF.

The chain joins TRBV7-6 to TRBJ1-1, with TRBD1 as a possible D gene (5 bases). Trimming removed 7 bases from V and 4 bases from J, with 10 bases in between. The CDR3 is 12 amino acids. Per germline, CDR1 SGHVS and CDR2 FNYEAQ. For the CDR3, the DNA is TGTGCCAGCAAATTAGGGACCACTGAAGCTTTCTTT. Translating it yields CASKLGTTEAFF.

The chain carries TRBV7-9 and TRBJ2-5, with D uncertain. The CDR3 runs to 14 residues. The V gene's germline CDR1 is SEHNR and CDR2 FQNEAQ (reference sequence). V lost 5 bases to trimming and J lost 0 bases, with 10 bases between them. The chain's CDR3 is CASSDQLYQETQYF. CDR3 coding DNA: TGTGCCAGCAGCGACCAACTATACCAAGAGACCCAGTACTTC.

This chain links TRBV5-1 with TRBJ1-1; unclear D gene. Germline V gene lookup returns CDR1 SGHRS and CDR2 YFSETQ. The CDR3 length is 12 residues. With 0 bases removed from V and 5 bases from J, the gap between germline ends came to 5 bases. CDR3 DNA sequence: TGCGCCAGCAGCTTGGCGGATACTGAAGCTTTCTTT. As protein: CASSLADTEAFF. Variable domain in full (rest from reference TRBV5-1 and TRBJ1-1): KAGVTQTPRYLIKTRGQQVTLSCSPISGHRSVSWYQQTPGQGLQFLFEYFSETQRNKGNFPGRFSGRQFSNSRSEMNVSTLELGDSALYLCASSLADTEAFFGQGTRLTVV.

This clone has only one observation. The J gene is TRBJ1-5, the V gene TRBV28; D remains ambiguous. The CDR3 length is 11 residues. The germline V and J ends were trimmed by 6 bases and 10 bases, with 10 bases remaining between them. The germline V gene has CDR1 MDHEN and CDR2 SYDVKM. The CDR3 spells CASSDHGPQHF. CDR3 DNA sequence: TGTGCCAGCAGCGACCACGGACCCCAGCATTTT.

The chain employs TRBV7-9 and TRBJ2-2, with D unclear. Germline-derived CDR1 and CDR2 are SEHNR and FQNEAQ (reference sequence). The V end was cut by 3 bases, the J end by 6 bases, with 14 bases between. The CDR3 totals 15 residues. Here the CDR3 DNA reads TGTGCCAGCAGCTTCGGCCTCTCAGGTCCCGGGGAGCTGTTTTTT. This translates into CASSFGLSGPGELFF.

The chain combines TRBV18 with TRBJ2-3, with D tentatively TRBD2 (6 bases). There are 16 residues in the CDR3. V lost 2 bases and J 3 bases, leaving 15 bases between the germline ends. CDR1 KGHSH and CDR2 LQKENI come from the germline V gene. CDR3 bases: TGTGCCAGCTCACCAGCGGGGATCGCGAAAACAGATACGCAGTATTTT. Amino acids: CASSPAGIAKTDTQYF.

Comment on this clone: The same CDR3 is also encoded by other DNA sequences in this sample. The V gene is TRBV11-2, the J gene TRBJ2-3; D is unclear. The CDR3 is made up of 14 amino acids. Between the trimmed V and J ends, which lost 2 bases and 0 bases, there was a span of 6 bases. The germline V gene encodes CDR1 SGHAT and CDR2 FQNNGV. CDR3 in amino acids: CASSLRASTDTQYF. For the CDR3, the DNA is TGTGCCAGCAGCTTAAGGGCTAGCACAGATACGCAGTATTTT. Drawing the rest from reference TRBV11-2 and TRBJ2-3, the complete variable domain is EAGVAQSPRYKIIEKRQSVAFWCNPISGHATLYWYQQILGQGPKLLIQFQNNGVVDDSQLPKDRFSAERLKGVDSTLKIQPAKLEDSAVYLCASSLRASTDTQYFGPGTRLTVL.

This clone was seen just once. The identical CDR3 is also encoded by other nucleotide sequences in the sample. The chain recombines TRBV30 with TRBJ2-3; 10 bases align to TRBD2. This CDR3 region has 14 residues. V trimming: 0 bases; J trimming: 3 bases; junction bases outside the gene matches: 0. Germline V gives CDR1 GTSNPN, CDR2 SVGIG (reference sequence). The CDR3 region has the DNA TGTGCCTGGAGTGTAGCGGGAGGGACAGATACGCAGTATTTT. This gives the protein CAWSVAGGTDTQYF.

The rearrangement links TRBV27 to TRBJ2-1; possibly TRBD2 for D (6 bases). Trimming cost V 6 bases and J 7 bases, with 22 bases left between them. This CDR3 spans 16 amino acids. From germline, CDR1 is MNHEY and CDR2 SMNVEV (reference sequence). In nucleotides, the CDR3 is TGTGCCAGCAGCTTGGTCTCGGGGAGGAATTGGAATGAGCAGTTCTTC. It translates to CASSLVSGRNWNEQFF.

The J gene is TRBJ1-4, the V gene TRBV5-1; weak D call: TRBD1 (6 bases). There are 14 residues in the CDR3. Trimming left V 3 bases short and J 0 bases short, with 6 bases between. Germline V CDR1 and CDR2: SGHRS, YFSETQ. The CDR3, as DNA: TGCGCCAGCAGCTCAGGGGCAACTAATGAAAAACTGTTTTTT. Its protein product is CASSSGATNEKLFF. The full variable domain, its missing parts supplied by reference TRBV5-1 and TRBJ1-4, is KAGVTQTPRYLIKTRGQQVTLSCSPISGHRSVSWYQQTPGQGLQFLFEYFSETQRNKGNFPGRFSGRQFSNSRSEMNVSTLELGDSALYLCASSSGATNEKLFFGSGTQLSVL.